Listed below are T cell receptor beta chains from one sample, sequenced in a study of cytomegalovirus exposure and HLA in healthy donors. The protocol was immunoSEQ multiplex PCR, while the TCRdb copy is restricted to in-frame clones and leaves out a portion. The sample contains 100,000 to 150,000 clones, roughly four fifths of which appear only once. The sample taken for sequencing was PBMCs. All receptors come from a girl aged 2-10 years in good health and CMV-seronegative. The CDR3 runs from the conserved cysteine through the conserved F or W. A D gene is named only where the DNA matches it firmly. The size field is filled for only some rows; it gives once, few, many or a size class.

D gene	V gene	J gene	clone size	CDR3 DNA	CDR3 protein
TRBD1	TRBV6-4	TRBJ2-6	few	TGTGCCAGCAGTCCAACAGGGGGCGCGAAGGGGGCCAACGTCCTGACTTTC	CASSPTGGAKGANVLTF
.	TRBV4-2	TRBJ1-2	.	TGTGCCAGCAGCCAAGATCGGAGGGGAAGTATGGACTATGGCTACACCTTC	CASSQDRRGSMDYGYTF
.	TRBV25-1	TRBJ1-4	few	TGTGCCAGCAGCGGGAAAACAACTAATGAAAAACTGTTTTTT	CASSGKTTNEKLFF
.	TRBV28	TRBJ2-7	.	TGTGCCAGCAGCAAGCTGCTTGGGGCGCTCTACGAGCAGTACTTC	CASSKLLGALYEQYF
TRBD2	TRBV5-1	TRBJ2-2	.	TGCGCCAGCAGCTTGGGGACTAGCGTAGCCGGGGAGCTGTTTTTT	CASSLGTSVAGELFF
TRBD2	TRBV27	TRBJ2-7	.	TGTGCCAGCAGTCCTAGCGGGGGGCGCCCCTACGAGCAGTACTTC	CASSPSGGRPYEQYF
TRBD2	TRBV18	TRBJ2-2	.	TGTGCCAGCTCACCACACCGACTAGCGGGAGGGCCCGGGGAGCTGTTTTTT	CASSPHRLAGGPGELFF
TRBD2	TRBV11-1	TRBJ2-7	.	TGTGCCAGCAGCTTAGTGTTTCAGTACGGCGGGAGCGACTACGAGCAGTACTTC	CASSLVFQYGGSDYEQYF
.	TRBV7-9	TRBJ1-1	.	TGTTCCAGCAGCTACGGTCGGTTTGAAGCTTTCTTT	CSSSYGRFEAFF
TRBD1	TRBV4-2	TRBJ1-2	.	TGTGCCAGCAGGTCGACAGGGGGCGAGCTTACACACTATGGCTACACCTTC	CASRSTGGELTHYGYTF
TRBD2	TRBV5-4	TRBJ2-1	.	TGTGCCAGCAGCTTGGACGGGGGGGCAACCTACAATGAGCAGTTCTTC	CASSLDGGATYNEQFF
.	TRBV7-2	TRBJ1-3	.	TGTGCCAGCAGCTTAGCGTTCACAGGCTCTGGAAACACCATATATTTT	CASSLAFTGSGNTIYF
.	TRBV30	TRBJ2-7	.	TGTGCCTGGAGATTGGCGGGGGCAACCTACGAGCAGTACTTC	CAWRLAGATYEQYF
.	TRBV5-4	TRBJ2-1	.	TGTGCCAGCAGCTTGGGCGTTACACTAAGAAATGAGCAGTTCTTC	CASSLGVTLRNEQFF
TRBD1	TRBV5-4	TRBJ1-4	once	TGTGCCAGCAGCCGAGACAGGGGGCATGAAAAACTGTTTTTT	CASSRDRGHEKLFF
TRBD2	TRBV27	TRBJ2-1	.	TGTGCCAGCAGTCCCCAGGGACTAGCGGGAGTTGAGCAGTTCTTC	CASSPQGLAGVEQFF
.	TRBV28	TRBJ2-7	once	TGTGCCAGCAAAGGACGGGACTCCTACGAGCAGTACTTC	CASKGRDSYEQYF
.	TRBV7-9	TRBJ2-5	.	TGTGCCAGCAGCTCAGGAGAGACCCAGTACTTC	CASSSGETQYF
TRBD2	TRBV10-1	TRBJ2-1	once	TGCGCCAGCAGTGAGGTAACCGGGACTAGCGATCGGAATGAGCAGTTCTTC	CASSEVTGTSDRNEQFF
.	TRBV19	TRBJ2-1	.	TGTGCCAGTAGTATCCAGGCTGGGGGGAGTACCTACAATGAGCAGTTCTTC	CASSIQAGGSTYNEQFF
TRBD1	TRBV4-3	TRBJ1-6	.	TGCGCCAGCAGCCAAGATCCGGGGACAGGGGGCCCACCCCTCCACTTT	CASSQDPGTGGPPLHF
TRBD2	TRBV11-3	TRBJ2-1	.	TGTGCCAGCAGCTTAAACCGACTAGCGGGAGGAGCCTCCTACAATGAGCAGTTCTTC	CASSLNRLAGGASYNEQFF
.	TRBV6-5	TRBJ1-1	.	TGTGCCAGCAGTTACCAGGCGTACACTGAAGCTTTCTTT	CASSYQAYTEAFF
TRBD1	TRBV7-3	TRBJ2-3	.	TGTGCCAGCAGCCCCCGACAGGGTACAGATACGCAGTATTTT	CASSPRQGTDTQYF
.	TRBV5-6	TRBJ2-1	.	TGTGCCAGCAGCCGGGTTGGTCCCAGAGCCTACAATGAGCAGTTCTTC	CASSRVGPRAYNEQFF
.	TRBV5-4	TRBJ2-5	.	TGTGCCAGCAGCTTGGCCGGTGACAGGCAAGAGACCCAGTACTTC	CASSLAGDRQETQYF
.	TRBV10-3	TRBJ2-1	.	TGTGCCATCGGGGGCCTCTCCTACAATGAGCAGTTCTTC	CAIGGLSYNEQFF
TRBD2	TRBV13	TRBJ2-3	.	TGTGCCAGCAGCCCGAGGGGCGCGGGGGGGCCTCGAGATACGCAGTATTTT	CASSPRGAGGPRDTQYF
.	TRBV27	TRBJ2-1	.	TGTGCCAGCAGTCAACAACCTAGCTATGAGCAGTTCTTC	CASSQQPSYEQFF
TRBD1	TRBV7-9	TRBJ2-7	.	TGTGCCAGCATGTCCCGGGACAGGGACGGGAGCCCCTACGAGCAGTACTTC	CASMSRDRDGSPYEQYF
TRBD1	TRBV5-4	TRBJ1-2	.	TGTGCCAGCAGCCGAGGGACAGCCTTAAACTATGGCTACACCTTC	CASSRGTALNYGYTF
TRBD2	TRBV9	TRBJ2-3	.	TGTGCCAGCAGCGTAACGGTGTTAGCGGGGGCCACAGATACGCAGTATTTT	CASSVTVLAGATDTQYF
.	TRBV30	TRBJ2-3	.	TGTGCCTGGAGTCGAGGGCTGGGGACAGATACGCAGTATTTT	CAWSRGLGTDTQYF
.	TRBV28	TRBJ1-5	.	TGTGCCGGGCATACGGGGGTTGGAAATCAGCCCCAGCATTTT	CAGHTGVGNQPQHF
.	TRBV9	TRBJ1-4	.	TGTGCCAGCAGCGACAGTGAAAAACTGTTTTTT	CASSDSEKLFF
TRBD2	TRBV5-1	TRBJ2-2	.	TGCGCCAGCAGCTGGGGCGAGCGGGGAAACACCGGGGAGCTGTTTTTT	CASSWGERGNTGELFF
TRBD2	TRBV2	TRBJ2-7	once	TGTGCCAGCAGTGATGGGCAAATCGGGGATCCTCTAGCGGGAGAACCCGAGCAGTACTTC	CASSDGQIGDPLAGEPEQYF
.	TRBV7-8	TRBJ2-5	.	TGTGCCAGCGGACTGGAGGGTGGAAGAGAGACCCAGTACTTC	CASGLEGGRETQYF
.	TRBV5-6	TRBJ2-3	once	TGTGCCAGCAGCTTCACCCAGGGGTGGGCAGATACGCAGTATTTT	CASSFTQGWADTQYF
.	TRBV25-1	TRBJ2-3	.	TGTGCCAGCCCGGGGCGGGACCAGACAGATACGCAGTATTTT	CASPGRDQTDTQYF
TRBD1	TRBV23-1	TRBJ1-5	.	TGCGCCAGCAGTCAATCCCGGCCAGGGGGCAGTGGATGCAATCAGCCCCAGCATTTT	CASSQSRPGGSGCNQPQHF
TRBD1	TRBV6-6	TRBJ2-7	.	TGTGCCAGCACCTCCGGGCCCGACAGGGGGGACGAGCAGTACTTC	CASTSGPDRGDEQYF
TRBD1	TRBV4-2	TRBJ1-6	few	TGTGCCAGCAGCCAAGATAGACAGGGATCTTCACCCCTCCACTTT	CASSQDRQGSSPLHF
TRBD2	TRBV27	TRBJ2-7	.	TGTGCCACCTCTAGCGGATCCTACGAGCAGTACTTC	CATSSGSYEQYF
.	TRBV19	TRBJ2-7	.	TGTGCCAGTAGTATATCTGGAGACGGATACGAGCAGTACTTC	CASSISGDGYEQYF
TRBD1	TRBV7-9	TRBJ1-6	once	TGTGCCAGCAGCTTAGGAGGGGGACAGGGCCGTTCACCCCTCCACTTT	CASSLGGGQGRSPLHF
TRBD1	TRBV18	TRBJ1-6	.	TGTGCCAGCTCACCAGCTGCGACAGGGGATTCACCCCTCCACTTT	CASSPAATGDSPLHF
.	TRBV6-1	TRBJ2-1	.	TGTGCCAGCGGTGGTTATCGCAGACTCACCTACAATGAGCAGTTCTTC	CASGGYRRLTYNEQFF
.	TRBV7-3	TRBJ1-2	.	TGTGCCAGCAGCTTTTTAGGGGATTATGGCTACACCTTC	CASSFLGDYGYTF
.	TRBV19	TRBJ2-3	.	TGTGCCAGTAGTCTGAGGACAGGCACAGATACGCAGTATTTT	CASSLRTGTDTQYF
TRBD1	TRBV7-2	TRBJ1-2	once	TGTGCCAGCAGTATGACAGGGCTAGGCTATGGCTACACCTTC	CASSMTGLGYGYTF
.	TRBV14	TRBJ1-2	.	TGTGCCAGCAGCCAAGAGGTCCAGGGGTTAATTGGCTACACCTTC	CASSQEVQGLIGYTF
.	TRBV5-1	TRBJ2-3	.	TGCGCCAGCAGCTTGACTAGCCCTAACACAGATACGCAGTATTTT	CASSLTSPNTDTQYF
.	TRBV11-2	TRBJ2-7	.	TGTGCCAGCAGCAACCGGGACTCCACCTACGAGCAGTACTTC	CASSNRDSTYEQYF